The 7 T cell receptor beta chains listed next were all sequenced from one sample in a study of tumor-infiltrating lymphocytes in primary liver carcinoma. Using a constant-region primer together with ProtoScript II reverse transcriptase, TCR beta cDNA was made from around 500 ng of total RNA. ARM-PCR was slightly modified, and three nested multiplex PCR rounds with it gave rise to the TCR beta libraries. With TRBV1-TRBV30 forward primers and a C-beta reverse primer, the first two PCR rounds were run for 10 to 11 cycles each. TCRdb redid the calling of the multiplex PCR reads with MiXCR, one entry per CDR3 protein. The table shows nearly 200,000 distinct CDR3 sequences, with about 61% occurring only once. Unsorted whole blood supplied the RNA, and germline DNA was extracted too. Sequenced: peripheral blood. The origin of the receptors is an older woman with primary liver carcinoma and hepatitis B virus infection.

Regarding this clonotype: Just one base apart from a much larger clone, this may be a read error. The chain combines TRBV6-5 with TRBJ2-3, with TRBD2 identical over 8 bases. Germline assignment: CDR1 MNHEY and CDR2 SVGAGI. CDR3 length equals 15 residues. CDR3 DNA sequence: TGTGTCAGCACCTCCGCCTCGGGAGGGGGGGATACGCAGTATTTT. It encodes CVSTSASGGGDTQYF.

This clonotype was recorded at least ten times. V usage is TRBV12-3 or TRBV12-4 and J usage is TRBJ1-5, with D unresolved. This CDR3 spans 14 amino acids. V was pared by 0 bases and J by 3 bases, with 6 bases between. In DNA, the CDR3 is TGTGCCAGCAGTTTAGCTAGGGACAATCAGCCCCAGCATTTT. This translates into CASSLARDNQPQHF.

The chain uses TRBV11-1 and TRBJ2-7; 7 bases align to TRBD1. After removal of 5 bases from V and 8 bases from J, the junction contained 9 bases not matched to a gene. Germline loops: CDR1 SGHAT, CDR2 FQDESV (reference sequence). The CDR3 contains 13 residues. The CDR3 DNA follows: TGTGCCAGCAGCCTGGACAGGTTTGTCAAGCAGTACTTC. Amino acids: CASSLDRFVKQYF.

The V gene is TRBV11-2, the J gene TRBJ2-1; 9 bases are shared with TRBD2. The CDR3 covers 19 residues. Germline assignment: CDR1 SGHAT and CDR2 FQNNGV. With 5 bases clipped from V and 7 bases from J, the junction kept 21 bases outside the gene matches. CDR3 nucleotides: TGTGCCAGCAGCCCCAACGTATTGAGCGGGAGGAGTTTTAGGAATGAGCAGTTCTTC. Its translation is CASSPNVLSGRSFRNEQFF.

The V call is TRBV7-9, the J call TRBJ2-7; TRBD1 matches at 8 bases. V lost 3 bases to trimming and J lost 1 base; unmatched junction nucleotides: 8. This CDR3 spans 16 amino acids. Germline lookup yields CDR1 SEHNR and CDR2 FQNEAQ (reference sequence). The CDR3 loop is CASSFQGAGRSYEQYF. Here the CDR3 DNA reads TGTGCCAGCAGCTTCCAGGGGGCTGGCCGATCCTACGAGCAGTACTTC.

This clonotype was seen at least ten times. The chain carries TRBV12-3 or TRBV12-4 and TRBJ1-2; 8 positions agree with TRBD1. This CDR3 is 16 amino acids long. With V trimmed by 5 bases and J by 6 bases, 14 bases remained unmatched. In nucleotides, the CDR3 is TGTGCCAGCAGTGGCCCCAGCTTGACAGGGGCGAATGGCTACACCTTC. Its protein is CASSGPSLTGANGYTF.

As regards this clonotype: Since a much larger clone is just one base distant, this may be a read error. The chain employs TRBV12-3 or TRBV12-4 and TRBJ2-7, with D possibly matching TRBD2 (5 bases). The V end was cut by 5 bases, the J end by 2 bases, with 16 bases between. The CDR3 has 15 residues. Here the CDR3 reads CASSPSGIGTYEQYF. The CDR3 DNA is TGTGCCAGCAGTCCTTCGGGAATAGGCACCTACGAGCAGTACTTC.